Sequencing of this T cell receptor (beta chain) was carried out in a study of early T cells in non-severe SARS-CoV-2 infection. Study summary: Alpha and beta chains were unpaired, from unsorted whole-blood bulk RNA. Whole-study findings and limits: The VDJdb matching leaned toward anti-spike CD8 responses and overlooked private and CD4 specificities.

In this sample, this clonotype turned up a few times. Antigen specificity is unknown. Separate cDNA molecules each had unique molecular identifiers attached to them. In TCRdb, the 5' RACE reads were re-called with MiXCR into one record per CDR3 protein. The table includes 52,000 or so distinct CDR3 sequences, under 15% detected once. The receptor's source is an adult who was a healthcare worker with PCR-confirmed SARS-CoV-2 infection or an uninfected control (not recorded which). Sequenced sample: whole blood.

CDR3 DNA sequence: TGTGCCTGGAGTGCCCACCCGATGGTGGGTGAAAAACTGTTTTTT. This encodes CAWSAHPMVGEKLFF. This chain links TRBV30 with TRBJ1-4; D gene ambiguous. This CDR3 comprises 15 residues. The V end was cut by 1 base, the J end by 7 bases, with 16 bases between. CDR1 and CDR2 (germline): GTSNPN, SVGIG (reference sequence).